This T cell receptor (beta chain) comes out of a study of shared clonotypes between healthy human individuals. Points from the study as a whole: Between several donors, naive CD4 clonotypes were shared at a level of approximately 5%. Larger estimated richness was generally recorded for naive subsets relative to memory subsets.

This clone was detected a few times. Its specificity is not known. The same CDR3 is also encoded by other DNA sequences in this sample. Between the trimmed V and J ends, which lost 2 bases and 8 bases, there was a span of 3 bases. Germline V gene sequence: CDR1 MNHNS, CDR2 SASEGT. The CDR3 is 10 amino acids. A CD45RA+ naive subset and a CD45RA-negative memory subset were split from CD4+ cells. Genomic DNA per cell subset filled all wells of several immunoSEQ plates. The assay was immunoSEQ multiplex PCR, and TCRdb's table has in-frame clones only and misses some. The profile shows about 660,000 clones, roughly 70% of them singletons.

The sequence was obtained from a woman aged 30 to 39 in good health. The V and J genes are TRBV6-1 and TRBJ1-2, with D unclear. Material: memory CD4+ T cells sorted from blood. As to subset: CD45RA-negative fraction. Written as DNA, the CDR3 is TGTGCCAGCAGTGAATGGGGCTACACCTTC. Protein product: CASSEWGYTF.